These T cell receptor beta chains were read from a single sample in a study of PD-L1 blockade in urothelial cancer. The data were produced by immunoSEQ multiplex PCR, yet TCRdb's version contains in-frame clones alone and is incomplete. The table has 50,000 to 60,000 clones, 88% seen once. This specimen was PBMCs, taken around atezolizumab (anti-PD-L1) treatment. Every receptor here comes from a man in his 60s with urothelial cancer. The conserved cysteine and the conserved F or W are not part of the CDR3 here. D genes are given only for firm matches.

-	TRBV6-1	ASSEAPGVIYEQY
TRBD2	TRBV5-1	ASSIGLAGAGTDTQY
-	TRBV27	ASSFNSGNTIY
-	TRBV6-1	ASGGDYGYT
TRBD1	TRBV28	ASGTGDEKLF
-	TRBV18	ASSPPGVVTDTQY
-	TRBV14	ASSQDYGGQQF
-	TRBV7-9	ASSLVPEQQETQY
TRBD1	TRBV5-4	ASSAGTGGDLGYT
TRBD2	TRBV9	ASSVRAGGLGEQF
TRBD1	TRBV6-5	ASSYLGTGIYEQY
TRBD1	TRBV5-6	ASSRISQGSYGYT
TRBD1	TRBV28	ASSPTGTGSQKLF
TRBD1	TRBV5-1	ASSFGQGSGANVLT
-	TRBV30	AWRGVLSSSYNSPLH
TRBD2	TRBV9	ASRRGGADTQY
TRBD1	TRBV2	ASSPTGVAQY
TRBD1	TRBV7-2	ASSLIPDRGRDIQY
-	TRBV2	ASVPPGADTQY
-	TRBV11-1	ASSPPGLQNEQF
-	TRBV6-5	ASSYLETQY
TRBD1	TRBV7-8	ASSLRQGMNTEAF
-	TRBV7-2	ASSLAPDRAGETQY
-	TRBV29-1	SVEWGGGYGYT